This T cell receptor (beta chain) is drawn from a study of beta chain features in type 1 diabetes. Study background: Analysis included more than 90 million sorted cells drawn from all samples.

Whole-study findings and limits: Among patients with Type 1 diabetes, TCRB CDR3s were moderately but significantly shorter in every one of the four CD4+ subsets.

Points on this clone: Its antigen is currently unknown.

Germline CDR1 reads PRHDT; CDR2 reads FYEKMQ (reference sequence). The CDR3 has 16 residues. Trimming removed 5 bases from V and 0 bases from J, with 15 bases in between. Sequenced material consisted of expressed TCRB transcripts (all of the isolated RNA was reverse transcribed). Some clones are missing from TCRdb's copy, which holds only in-frame ones; the method was immunoSEQ multiplex PCR. This table has 300,000 or so clones, around 8.5% appearing once. The sample consisted of central memory CD4+ T cells from blood. This sequence was found in a man between 25 and 39 years old with type 1 diabetes. This chain links TRBV13 with TRBJ2-3; D not resolved. CDR3 region: CASSVRTGYSTDTQYF. The CDR3 DNA reads TGTGCCAGCAGCGTTCGGACGGGTTATAGCACAGATACGCAGTATTTT.